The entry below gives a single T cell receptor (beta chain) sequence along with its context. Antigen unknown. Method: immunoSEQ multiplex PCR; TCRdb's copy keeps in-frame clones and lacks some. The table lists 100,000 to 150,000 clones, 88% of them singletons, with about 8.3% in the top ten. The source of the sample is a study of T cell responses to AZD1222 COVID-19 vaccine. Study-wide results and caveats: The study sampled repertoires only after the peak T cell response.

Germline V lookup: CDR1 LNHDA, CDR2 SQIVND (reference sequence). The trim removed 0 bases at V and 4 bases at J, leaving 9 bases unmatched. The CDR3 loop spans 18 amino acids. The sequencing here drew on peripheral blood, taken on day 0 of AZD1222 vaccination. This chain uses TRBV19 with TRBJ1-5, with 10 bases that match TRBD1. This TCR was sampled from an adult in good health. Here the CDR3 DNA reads TGTGCCAGTAGTATAGATCGGGACAGGGGCATGCTAAATCAGCCCCAGCATTTT. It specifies CASSIDRDRGMLNQPQHF.